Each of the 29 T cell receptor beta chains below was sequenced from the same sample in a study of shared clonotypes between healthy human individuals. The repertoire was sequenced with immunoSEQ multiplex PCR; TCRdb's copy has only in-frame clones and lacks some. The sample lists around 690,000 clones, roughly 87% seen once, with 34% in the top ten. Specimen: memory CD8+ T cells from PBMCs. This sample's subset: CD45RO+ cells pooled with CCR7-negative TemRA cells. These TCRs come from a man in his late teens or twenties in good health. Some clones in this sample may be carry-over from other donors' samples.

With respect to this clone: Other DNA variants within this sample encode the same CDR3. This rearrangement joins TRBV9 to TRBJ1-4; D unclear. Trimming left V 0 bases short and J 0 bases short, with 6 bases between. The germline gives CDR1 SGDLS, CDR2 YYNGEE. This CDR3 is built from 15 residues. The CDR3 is CASSVGGATNEKLFF. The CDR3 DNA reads TGTGCCAGCAGCGTAGGTGGGGCAACTAATGAAAAACTGTTTTTT.

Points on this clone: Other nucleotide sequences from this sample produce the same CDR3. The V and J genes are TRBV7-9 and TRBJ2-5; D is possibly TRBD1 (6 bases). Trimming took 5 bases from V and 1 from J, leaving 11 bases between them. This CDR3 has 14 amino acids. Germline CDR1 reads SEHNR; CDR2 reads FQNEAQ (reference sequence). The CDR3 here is CASSLGGFQETQYF. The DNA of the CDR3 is TGTGCCAGCAGCCTTGGGGGCTTCCAAGAGACCCAGTACTTC.

In nucleotides, the CDR3 is TGTGCCAGCAGTTTTCTAATCGGGTCAGGGCAATACAATGAGCAGTTCTTC. Translating gives CASSFLIGSGQYNEQFF. The V call is TRBV28, the J call TRBJ2-1, with D possibly TRBD1 on 5 matching bases. V shed 3 bases and J shed 4 bases, with 19 bases lying between them. From germline, CDR1 is MDHEN and CDR2 SYDVKM. This CDR3 is 17 amino acids long.

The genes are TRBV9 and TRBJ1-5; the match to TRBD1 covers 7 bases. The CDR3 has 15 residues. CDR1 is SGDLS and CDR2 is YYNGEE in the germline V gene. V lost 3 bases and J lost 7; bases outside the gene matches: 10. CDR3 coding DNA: TGTGCCAGCAGCGGGGGAGAGGGGGCTGGGCAGCCCCAGCATTTT. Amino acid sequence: CASSGGEGAGQPQHF.

The CDR3 sequence is CASSDQWDSYEQYF. CDR3 nucleotides: TGTGCCAGCAGTGATCAATGGGACAGCTACGAGCAGTACTTC. The chain recombines TRBV25-1 with TRBJ2-7, with 7 bases lining up with TRBD1. The length of the CDR3 is 14 residues. Germline lookup yields CDR1 MGHDK and CDR2 SYGVNS. With V trimmed by 3 bases and J by 3 bases, 5 bases remained unmatched.

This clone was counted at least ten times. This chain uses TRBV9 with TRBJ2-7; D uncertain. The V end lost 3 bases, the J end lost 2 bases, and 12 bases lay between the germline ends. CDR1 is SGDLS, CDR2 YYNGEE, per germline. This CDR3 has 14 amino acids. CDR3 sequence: CASSGGAETYEQYF. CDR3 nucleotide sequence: TGTGCCAGCAGCGGAGGTGCAGAGACCTACGAGCAGTACTTC.

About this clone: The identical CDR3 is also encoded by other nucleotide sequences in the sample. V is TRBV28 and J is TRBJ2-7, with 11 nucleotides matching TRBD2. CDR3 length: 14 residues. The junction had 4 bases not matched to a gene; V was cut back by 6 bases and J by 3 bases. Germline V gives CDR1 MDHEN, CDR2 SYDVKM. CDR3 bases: TGTGCCAGCAGCCTACTAGCGGGAGACTACGAGCAGTACTTC. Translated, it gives CASSLLAGDYEQYF. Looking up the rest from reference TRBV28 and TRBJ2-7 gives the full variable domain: DVKVTQSSRYLVKRTGEKVFLECVQDMDHENMFWYRQDPGLGLRLIYFSYDVKMKEKGDIPEGYSVSREKKERFSLILESASTNQTSMYLCASSLLAGDYEQYFGPGTRLTVT.

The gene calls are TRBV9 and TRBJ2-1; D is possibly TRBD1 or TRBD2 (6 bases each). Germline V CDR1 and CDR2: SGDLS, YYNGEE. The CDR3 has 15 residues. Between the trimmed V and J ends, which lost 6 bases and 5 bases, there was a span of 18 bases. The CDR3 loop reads CASNEPGGGHNEQFF. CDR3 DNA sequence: TGTGCCAGCAATGAGCCTGGAGGGGGGCACAATGAGCAGTTCTTC.

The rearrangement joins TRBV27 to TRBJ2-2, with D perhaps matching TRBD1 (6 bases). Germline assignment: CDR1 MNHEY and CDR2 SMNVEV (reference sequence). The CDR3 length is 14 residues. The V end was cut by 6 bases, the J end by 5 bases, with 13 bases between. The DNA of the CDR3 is TGTGCCAGCAGGATCCACAGGGAGACCGGGGAGCTGTTTTTT. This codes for CASRIHRETGELFF.

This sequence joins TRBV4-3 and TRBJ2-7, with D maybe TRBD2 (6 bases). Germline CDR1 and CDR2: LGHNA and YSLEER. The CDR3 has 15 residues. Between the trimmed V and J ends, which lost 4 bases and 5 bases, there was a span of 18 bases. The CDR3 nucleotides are TGCGCCAGCAGCCCCCGGGGTAGCGGTTTACACGAGCAGTACTTC. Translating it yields CASSPRGSGLHEQYF.

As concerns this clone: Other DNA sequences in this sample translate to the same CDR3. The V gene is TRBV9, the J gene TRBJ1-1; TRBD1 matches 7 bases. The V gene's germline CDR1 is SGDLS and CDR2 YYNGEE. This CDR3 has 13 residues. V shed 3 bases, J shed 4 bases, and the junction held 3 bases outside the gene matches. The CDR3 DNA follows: TGTGCCAGCAGCGCAGGGGGTGGCACTGAAGCTTTCTTT. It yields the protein CASSAGGGTEAFF.

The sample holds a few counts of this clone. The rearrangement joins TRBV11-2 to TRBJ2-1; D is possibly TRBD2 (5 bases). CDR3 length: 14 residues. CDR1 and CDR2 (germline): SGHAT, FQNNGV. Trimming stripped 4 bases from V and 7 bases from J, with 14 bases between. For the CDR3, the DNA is TGTGCCAGCAGCTCCTCCGGGAATCGGAATGAGCAGTTCTTC. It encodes CASSSSGNRNEQFF. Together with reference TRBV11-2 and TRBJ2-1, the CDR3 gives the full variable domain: EAGVAQSPRYKIIEKRQSVAFWCNPISGHATLYWYQQILGQGPKLLIQFQNNGVVDDSQLPKDRFSAERLKGVDSTLKIQPAKLEDSAVYLCASSSSGNRNEQFFGPGTRLTVL.

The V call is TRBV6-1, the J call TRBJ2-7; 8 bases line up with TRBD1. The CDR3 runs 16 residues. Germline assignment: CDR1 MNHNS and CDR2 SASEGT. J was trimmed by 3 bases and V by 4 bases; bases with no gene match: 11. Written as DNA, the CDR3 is TGTGCCAGCAGTGCGGGACAGGAAGTCAATATCTACGAGCAGTACTTC. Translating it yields CASSAGQEVNIYEQYF.

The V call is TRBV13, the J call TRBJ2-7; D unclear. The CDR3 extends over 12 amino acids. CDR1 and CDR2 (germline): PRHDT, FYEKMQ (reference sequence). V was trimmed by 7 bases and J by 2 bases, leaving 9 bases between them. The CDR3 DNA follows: TGTGCCAGCATGGCCCGTCCCTACGAGCAGTACTTC. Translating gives CASMARPYEQYF. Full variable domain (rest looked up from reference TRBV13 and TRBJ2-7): AAGVIQSPRHLIKEKRETATLKCYPIPRHDTVYWYQQGPGQDPQFLISFYEKMQSDKGSIPDRFSAQQFSDYHSELNMSSLELGDSALYFCASMARPYEQYFGPGTRLTVT.

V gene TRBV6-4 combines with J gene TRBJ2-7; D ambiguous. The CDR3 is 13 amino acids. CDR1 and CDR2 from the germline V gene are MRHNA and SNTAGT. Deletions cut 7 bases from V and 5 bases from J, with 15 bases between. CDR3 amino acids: CASKGPVHDEQYF. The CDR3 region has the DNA TGTGCCAGCAAAGGGCCGGTACATGACGAGCAGTACTTC.

The CDR3 sequence: CASSVGQDTPEAFF. CDR3 coding DNA: TGTGCCAGCAGCGTAGGTCAGGACACCCCTGAAGCTTTCTTT. The rearrangement links TRBV9 to TRBJ1-1, with D perhaps TRBD1 (5 bases). The CDR3 spans 14 residues. Trimming pared 0 bases from V and 6 bases from J, leaving 12 bases between. Germline CDR1 and CDR2: SGDLS and YYNGEE.

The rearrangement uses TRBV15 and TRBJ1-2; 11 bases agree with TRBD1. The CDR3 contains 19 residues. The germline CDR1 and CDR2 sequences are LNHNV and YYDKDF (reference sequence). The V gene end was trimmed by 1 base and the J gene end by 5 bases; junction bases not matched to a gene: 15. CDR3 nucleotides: TGTGCCACCAGCAGAGCTTTCAGGACAGGGGGCGAAGACGGTTATGGCTACACCTTC. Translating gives CATSRAFRTGGEDGYGYTF.

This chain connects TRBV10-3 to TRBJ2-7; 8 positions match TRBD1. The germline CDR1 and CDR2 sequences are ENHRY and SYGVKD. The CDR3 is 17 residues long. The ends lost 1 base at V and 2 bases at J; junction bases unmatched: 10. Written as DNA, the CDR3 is TGTGCCATCAGTGAGTTCATCCCGCGGGACAGGACCTACGAGCAGTACTTC. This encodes CAISEFIPRDRTYEQYF.

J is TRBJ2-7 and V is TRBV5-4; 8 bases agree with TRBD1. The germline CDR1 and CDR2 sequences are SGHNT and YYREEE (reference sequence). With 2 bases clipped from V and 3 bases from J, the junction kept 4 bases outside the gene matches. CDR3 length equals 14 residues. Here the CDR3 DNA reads TGTGCCAGCAGCTTAGACAGGGGTATCTACGAGCAGTACTTC. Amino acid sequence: CASSLDRGIYEQYF.

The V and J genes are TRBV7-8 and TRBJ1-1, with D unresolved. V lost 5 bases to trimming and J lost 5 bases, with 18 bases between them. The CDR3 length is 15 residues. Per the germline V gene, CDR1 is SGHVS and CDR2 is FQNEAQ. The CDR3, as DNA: TGTGCCAGCAGCCCTCTTCAGCAGGAGGGTACTGAAGCTTTCTTT. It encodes CASSPLQQEGTEAFF.

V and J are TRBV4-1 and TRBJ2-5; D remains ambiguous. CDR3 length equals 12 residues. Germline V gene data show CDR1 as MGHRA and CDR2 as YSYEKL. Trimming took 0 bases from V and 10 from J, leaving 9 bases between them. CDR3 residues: CASSQDTLGQYF. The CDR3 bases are TGCGCCAGCAGCCAAGATACTTTGGGCCAGTACTTC.

The CDR3 DNA reads TGTGCCAGCAGTTTCGGTTCGAGGGGCAGCTACGAGCAGTACTTC. Amino acid sequence: CASSFGSRGSYEQYF. The chain couples TRBV27 to TRBJ2-7; D possibly uses TRBD1 or TRBD2 (5 bases each). This CDR3 contains 15 residues. Trimming left V 3 bases short and J 3 bases short, with 15 bases between. Germline V CDR1 and CDR2: MNHEY, SMNVEV (reference sequence).

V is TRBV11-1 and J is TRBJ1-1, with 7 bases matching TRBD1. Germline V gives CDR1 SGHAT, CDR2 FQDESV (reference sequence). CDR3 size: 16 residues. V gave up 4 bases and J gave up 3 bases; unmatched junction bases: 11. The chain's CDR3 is CASSSSLTGTDTEAFF. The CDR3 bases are TGTGCCAGCAGCTCCTCCCTGACAGGGACGGACACTGAAGCTTTCTTT.

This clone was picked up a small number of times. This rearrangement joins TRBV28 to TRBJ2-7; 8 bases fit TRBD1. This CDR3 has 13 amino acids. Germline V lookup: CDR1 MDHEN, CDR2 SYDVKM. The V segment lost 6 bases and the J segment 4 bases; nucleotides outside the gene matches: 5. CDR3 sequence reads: CASRTGGIYEQYF. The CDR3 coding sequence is TGTGCCAGCAGAACAGGGGGTATATACGAGCAGTACTTC.

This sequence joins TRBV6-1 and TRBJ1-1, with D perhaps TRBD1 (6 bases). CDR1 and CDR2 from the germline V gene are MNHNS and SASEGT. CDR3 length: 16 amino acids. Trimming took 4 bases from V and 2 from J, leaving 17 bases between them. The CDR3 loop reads CASSGTVTHLNTEAFF. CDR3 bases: TGTGCCAGCAGTGGGACAGTTACCCACCTTAACACTGAAGCTTTCTTT.

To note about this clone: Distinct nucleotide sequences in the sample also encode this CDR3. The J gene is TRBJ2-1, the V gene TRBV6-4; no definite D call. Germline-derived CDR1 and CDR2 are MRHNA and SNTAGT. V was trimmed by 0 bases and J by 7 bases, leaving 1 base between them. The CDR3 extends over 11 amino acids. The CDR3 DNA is TGTGCCAGCAGTGACTCGAATGAGCAGTTCTTC. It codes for CASSDSNEQFF.

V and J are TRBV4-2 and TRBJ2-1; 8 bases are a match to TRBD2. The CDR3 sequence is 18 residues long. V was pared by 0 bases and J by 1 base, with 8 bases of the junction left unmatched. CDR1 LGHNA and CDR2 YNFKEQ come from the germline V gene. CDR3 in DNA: TGTGCCAGCAGCCAAGACGTGGGTAGCGGGATATCCTACAATGAGCAGTTCTTC. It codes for CASSQDVGSGISYNEQFF.

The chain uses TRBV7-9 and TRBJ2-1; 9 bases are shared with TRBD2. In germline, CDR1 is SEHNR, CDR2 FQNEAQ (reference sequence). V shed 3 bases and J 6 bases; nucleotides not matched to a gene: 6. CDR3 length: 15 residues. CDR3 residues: CASSFWREGSNEQFF. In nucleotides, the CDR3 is TGTGCCAGCAGCTTTTGGCGGGAGGGTTCCAATGAGCAGTTCTTC.

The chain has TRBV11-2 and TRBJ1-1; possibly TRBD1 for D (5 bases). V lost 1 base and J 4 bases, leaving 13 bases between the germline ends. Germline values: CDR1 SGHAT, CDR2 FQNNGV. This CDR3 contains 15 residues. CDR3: CASSLGELRGTEAFF. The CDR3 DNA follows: TGTGCCAGCAGCTTAGGGGAACTTAGGGGCACTGAAGCTTTCTTT.